The present entry profiles one TCR beta chain with its context. The sample is drawn from a study of blood T cell repertoires in COVID-19. Study summary: PBMCs, B-cell-depleted T cells, or T cells were the source of the cDNA or gDNA that made up the material.

Across roughly 25 US areas, participants ranged in age from about 18 to 100 years. Some clones are missing from TCRdb's copy, which holds only in-frame ones; the method was immunoSEQ multiplex PCR. The data show 350,000 to 500,000 clones, with around nine tenths seen just once and roughly 1.4% held by the top ten. V lost 4 bases and J lost 7; bases outside the gene matches: 3. Germline lookup yields CDR1 SGHVS and CDR2 FNYEAQ. The CDR3 has 13 amino acids. The V gene is TRBV7-6, the J gene TRBJ1-2, with TRBD1 matching 10 bases. Input material: PBMCs or T cells enriched from blood (not recorded which). The TCR was taken from a woman between 18 and 30 years old who had been exposed to COVID-19. The CDR3 region is CASSYRDRGGYTF. CDR3 coding DNA: TGTGCCAGCAGCTACCGGGACAGGGGTGGCTACACCTTC.